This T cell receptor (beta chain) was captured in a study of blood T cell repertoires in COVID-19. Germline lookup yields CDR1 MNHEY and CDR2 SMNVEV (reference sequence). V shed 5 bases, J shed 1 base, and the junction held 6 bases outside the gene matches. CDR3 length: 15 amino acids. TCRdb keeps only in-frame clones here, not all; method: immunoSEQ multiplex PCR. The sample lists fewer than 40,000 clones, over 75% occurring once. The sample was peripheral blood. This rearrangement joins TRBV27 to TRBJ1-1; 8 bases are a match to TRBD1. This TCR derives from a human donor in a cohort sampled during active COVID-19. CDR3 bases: TGTGCCAGCAGTGCCGGACAGGGCCCGAACACTGAAGCTTTCTTT. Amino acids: CASSAGQGPNTEAFF.